These 3 T cell receptor beta chains share one sample of origin, sequenced in a study of T cell responses to AZD1222 COVID-19 vaccine. Sequenced by immunoSEQ multiplex PCR; TCRdb stores in-frame clones only, minus some. The sample consists of 95,000 to 150,000 clones, roughly nine tenths of them appearing once. Sequences were derived from peripheral blood, sampled on day 0 of AZD1222 vaccination. The receptors stem from an adult in good health.

Only one count was recorded for this clone. The J gene is TRBJ1-1, the V gene TRBV5-1; D might be TRBD1 (6 bases). CDR3 size: 16 residues. V gave up 6 bases and J gave up 2 bases, with 20 bases separating them. Germline CDR1 SGHRS, CDR2 YFSETQ. The DNA for the CDR3 is TGCGCCAGCACTTCACTAGGGGGTGTTGGAAACACTGAAGCTTTCTTT. This translates into CASTSLGGVGNTEAFF. Combining the CDR3 with reference TRBV5-1 and TRBJ1-1 gives the whole variable domain KAGVTQTPRYLIKTRGQQVTLSCSPISGHRSVSWYQQTPGQGLQFLFEYFSETQRNKGNFPGRFSGRQFSNSRSEMNVSTLELGDSALYLCASTSLGGVGNTEAFFGQGTRLTVV.

The chain joins TRBV28 to TRBJ1-1; possible D gene TRBD1, 5 bases. Trimming shortened V by 5 bases and J by 3 bases, and 13 bases separated the two germline ends. This CDR3 spans 14 amino acids. The germline V gene encodes CDR1 MDHEN and CDR2 SYDVKM. For the CDR3, the DNA is TGTGCCAGCAGTCGGGCGGGACTCCACACTGAAGCTTTCTTT. The encoded protein is CASSRAGLHTEAFF.

The V call is TRBV6-5, the J call TRBJ1-2; 8 positions agree with TRBD1. The germline V gene encodes CDR1 MNHEY and CDR2 SVGAGI. J lost 7 bases, V lost 1 base, and 5 bases had no gene match. The CDR3 has 14 amino acids. The CDR3 spells CASSYWDRFSGYTF. The CDR3 nucleotides are TGTGCCAGCAGTTACTGGGACAGGTTTTCTGGCTACACCTTC.